This TCR beta chain was sequenced during a study of T cell changes during pregnancy in multiple sclerosis. Repertoires were generated with immunoSEQ multiplex PCR, while TCRdb's copy carries only in-frame clones and drops some. The repertoire holds approximately 110,000 clones, with around 90% as singletons. Germline loops: CDR1 SGHDT, CDR2 YYEEEE. The CDR3 totals 14 residues. Concerning this clone: An end of the junction differs from the germline gene, which may be a read error.

The sample here was peripheral blood, taken in the third trimester of pregnancy. This clonotype was obtained from a female donor with multiple sclerosis, enrolled in a pregnancy study. The chain joins TRBV5-6 to TRBJ2-3; tentative D call: TRBD1 (6 bases). CDR3 residues: CASNLETGIDTQYF. CDR3 sequence (DNA): TGTGCCAGCAACTTGGAGACAGGCATCGATACGCAGTATTTT.